Shown below are 8 T cell receptor beta chains from a single sample sequenced in a study of cytomegalovirus exposure and HLA in healthy donors. The PCR employed 60 Vbeta primers together with 13 Jbeta primers. The method was immunoSEQ multiplex PCR; TCRdb's version includes in-frame clones alone and lacks a portion of them. The repertoire has about 110,000 clones, about 71% of them found once; the top ten carry 0.65% to 0.85%. Sequenced input: PBMCs. These receptor sequences come from a boy aged 5-17 years in good health and CMV-seronegative.

The CDR3: CASNHRTGGPSNEQFF. The CDR3 nucleotides are TGTGCCAGCAACCACCGGACGGGAGGGCCGTCGAATGAGCAGTTCTTC. V and J are TRBV2 and TRBJ2-1; 8 nucleotides agree with TRBD2. Germline trimming cut 7 bases from V and 7 bases from J; bases unmatched to any gene: 15. This CDR3 is 16 amino acids long. Germline V gene lookup returns CDR1 SNHLY and CDR2 FYNNEI.

This chain uses TRBV4-1 with TRBJ1-5; D is perhaps TRBD1 (6 bases). CDR1 and CDR2 (germline): MGHRA, YSYEKL. The CDR3 has 15 amino acids. The V gene lost 1 base and the J gene lost 2 bases, with 9 bases spanning the gap. The CDR3 here is CASSQVSGGNQPQHF. The CDR3 DNA is TGCGCCAGCAGCCAAGTATCAGGGGGCAATCAGCCCCAGCATTTT.

DNA of the CDR3: TGTGCCAGCAGCTTGTTGGGGTCTTGGGGCCCCGGCACAGATACGCAGTATTTT. Translation gives CASSLLGSWGPGTDTQYF. The chain combines TRBV5-6 with TRBJ2-3, with D maybe TRBD1 (5 bases). Germline assignment: CDR1 SGHDT and CDR2 YYEEEE. The ends were cut back, 1 base at V and 1 base at J, with 19 bases in the middle. The CDR3 contains 18 residues.

The J gene is TRBJ1-1, the V gene TRBV19; a possible D gene is TRBD1 (5 bases). The CDR3 is made up of 15 amino acids. Germline V gene lookup returns CDR1 LNHDA and CDR2 SQIVND (reference sequence). With 6 bases removed from V and 0 bases from J, the gap between germline ends came to 14 bases. The DNA of the CDR3 is TGTGCCAGTAGACCCCCAGGGCTGATGAACACTGAAGCTTTCTTT. This encodes CASRPPGLMNTEAFF.

The chain couples TRBV27 to TRBJ2-7; maybe TRBD1 (6 bases). The CDR3 runs to 14 residues. V lost 0 bases and J lost 0, with 6 bases in between. From germline, CDR1 is MNHEY and CDR2 SMNVEV (reference sequence). CDR3 residues: CASSLSDSSYEQYF. The CDR3 DNA reads TGTGCCAGCAGTTTATCGGACAGCTCCTACGAGCAGTACTTC.

The genes are TRBV5-8 and TRBJ1-2, with a weak D call TRBD1 (6 bases). Germline V gives CDR1 SGHTS, CDR2 YDEGEE. This CDR3 is 15 amino acids long. V was cut by 4 bases and J by 4 bases, with 17 bases left in between. This chain's CDR3 is CASSLGDNKVYGYTF. The CDR3 bases are TGTGCCAGCAGCCTTGGGGACAACAAGGTCTATGGCTACACCTTC.

The rearrangement joins TRBV7-9 to TRBJ1-2; D is possibly TRBD1 (5 bases). Per germline, CDR1 SEHNR and CDR2 FQNEAQ (reference sequence). V lost 11 bases and J lost 4, with 20 bases in between. CDR3 length: 14 amino acids. This CDR3 reads CAYSIHGGGYGYTF. In DNA, the CDR3 is TGTGCCTACTCGATCCATGGGGGAGGCTATGGCTACACCTTC.

This clone was counted a few times. The chain uses TRBV19 and TRBJ1-5, with TRBD1 matching 9 bases. This CDR3 region has 15 residues. CDR1 is LNHDA, CDR2 SQIVND, per germline (reference sequence). V gave up 7 bases and J gave up 6 bases; unmatched junction bases: 10. The CDR3 loop is CASMGGQGQSQPQHF. The CDR3 region has the DNA TGTGCCAGTATGGGAGGACAGGGGCAGAGTCAGCCCCAGCATTTT.